Listed below are T cell receptor beta chains from one sample, sequenced in a study of T cell clones after liver transplantation. Their specific antigens are unknown. TCRdb keeps only in-frame clones here, not all; method: immunoSEQ multiplex PCR. Of 4,500 to 6,000 clones listed, about 41% are singletons. The specimen sequenced was CD4+ T cells from cultured PBMCs. Every receptor here comes from a human patient who received a liver transplant. Some T cells may have come from the graft donor. The CDR3 runs from the conserved cysteine through the conserved F or W. A D gene is named only where the DNA matches it firmly. Part of the rows lack a size; the others show once, few, many or a class for expanded clones.

v_gene	abundance	j_gene	d_gene	CDR3aa	CDR3nt
TRBV28	medium-sized	TRBJ1-2	TRBD1	CASSLYPRTGLPYGYTF	TGTGCCAGCAGTTTATACCCTCGGACAGGGCTACCCTATGGCTACACCTTC
TRBV2	-	TRBJ2-1	-	CASSWWDEQFF	TGTGCCAGCAGTTGGTGGGATGAGCAGTTCTTC
TRBV29-1	few	TRBJ1-2	-	CSVVGGPGYTF	TGCAGCGTTGTCGGAGGGCCGGGCTACACCTTC
TRBV14	-	TRBJ2-7	-	CASSSLLMGEQYF	TGTGCCAGCAGCTCACTTCTTATGGGTGAGCAGTACTTC
TRBV27	-	TRBJ2-1	-	CASSPGQSRSYNEQFF	TGTGCCAGCAGTCCTGGACAGTCTCGCTCCTACAATGAGCAGTTCTTC
TRBV6-8	-	TRBJ1-2	-	CASSGAECSRKTYGYTF	TGTGCCAGCAGTGGGGCGGAATGCTCTAGAAAGACCTATGGCTACACCTTC
TRBV15	-	TRBJ2-5	TRBD2	CATSWGLAPQETQYF	TGTGCCACCAGCTGGGGACTAGCGCCCCAAGAGACCCAGTACTTC
TRBV6-4	-	TRBJ2-5	-	CASSDVAGETQYF	TGTGCCAGCAGTGACGTAGCCGGGGAGACCCAGTACTTC
TRBV18	-	TRBJ1-2	TRBD1	CASSAQGESDGYTF	TGTGCCAGCTCCGCCCAGGGGGAATCGGATGGCTACACCTTC
TRBV9	-	TRBJ1-2	-	CASNRDENYGYTF	TGTGCCAGTAACAGGGATGAGAACTATGGCTACACCTTC
TRBV5-4	-	TRBJ2-7	-	CASSLGGLGDEQYF	TGTGCCAGCAGCTTGGGAGGGCTCGGGGACGAGCAGTACTTC
TRBV28	-	TRBJ2-7	-	CASRRTRGEQYF	TGTGCCAGCAGGAGGACCAGGGGCGAGCAGTACTTC
TRBV7-9	large	TRBJ2-5	-	CASSTRATGETQYF	TGTGCCAGCAGCACCAGAGCCACGGGAGAGACCCAGTACTTC
TRBV5-1	-	TRBJ2-1	-	CASSLVAATYNEQFF	TGCGCCAGCAGCTTGGTAGCGGCTACCTACAATGAGCAGTTCTTC